These T cell receptor beta chains were read from a single sample in a study of tumor-infiltrating lymphocytes in primary liver carcinoma. From the multiplex PCR reads, TCRdb called clonotypes with MiXCR, one entry per CDR3 protein. The data contain 320,000 or so distinct CDR3 sequences, 55% to 65% of them singletons. The sequenced sample was peripheral blood. The source is a man aged 40-55 years with primary liver carcinoma and hepatitis B virus infection. Each CDR3 is given with its conserved first and last residue. The D gene is left open where the match is weak. Clone size is given for some rows only: seen once, a few or many times, or a class if the clone is expanded.

cdr3_nt,cdr3_aa,v_call,j_call,clone_size,d_call
TGCGCCAGCACCATTGGGGGGCTCGGGGAGCTGTTTTTT,CASTIGGLGELFF,TRBV5-1,TRBJ2-2,NA,NA
TGTGCCATCAGCCCCGACAGGATTGAAAAACTGTTTTTT,CAISPDRIEKLFF,TRBV10-3,TRBJ1-4,NA,NA
TGCGCCAGCAGCCAGGAAAGGAACGGAGCTATTTATGGCTGCACCTTC,CASSQERNGAIYGCTF,TRBV4-3,TRBJ1-2,NA,NA
TGTGCCAGCAGTTTACTGTTGGCGGAGGCCGCCCAAGAGACCCAGTACTTC,CASSLLLAEAAQETQYF,TRBV28,TRBJ2-5,NA,NA
TGTGCCTGGAGCGGGACCAAATCCACCGGGGAGCTGTTTTTT,CAWSGTKSTGELFF,TRBV30,TRBJ2-2,NA,NA
TGTGCCAGCAGCCGAGGGGGGACAGGGGATCTGTTTTTT,CASSRGGTGDLFF,TRBV13,TRBJ2-2,NA,TRBD1
TGTGCCAGCAGTTCCGGGACTAGCAATGAGCAGTTCTTC,CASSSGTSNEQFF,TRBV7-3,TRBJ2-1,NA,TRBD2
TGTGCCAGGACTACCCCCGGGAGCGGGAGCCCCGGGGAGCTGTTTTTT,CARTTPGSGSPGELFF,TRBV6-2/TRBV6-3,TRBJ2-2,once,TRBD2
TGTGCCAGCAGTAAGGGGGGGCTGAGAGAGACCCAGTACTTC,CASSKGGLRETQYF,TRBV6-2/TRBV6-3,TRBJ2-5,few,NA
TGTGCCAGCAGCTTAGCAACAGGGTTGGATCAGCCCCAGCATTTT,CASSLATGLDQPQHF,TRBV5-5,TRBJ1-5,many,NA
TGTGCCAACAGCTTGCGACAGGGAGCGTACTTC,CANSLRQGAYF,TRBV5-8,TRBJ2-7,NA,TRBD1
TGCAGCGTATTACGGGTTATGAACACTGAAGCTTTCTTT,CSVLRVMNTEAFF,TRBV29-1,TRBJ1-1,many,NA
TGCGCCAGCAGCCATGTGCAGGGAACCTACGAGCAGTACTTC,CASSHVQGTYEQYF,TRBV4-1,TRBJ2-7,NA,NA
TGTGCCAGCAGGGAAGACAGTGGGGACGAGCAGTACTTC,CASREDSGDEQYF,TRBV11-1,TRBJ2-7,many,NA
TGTGCCAGCAGCCCGGGAGGGCGCGAGTGGGATGAAGCTTTCTTT,CASSPGGREWDEAFF,TRBV5-4,TRBJ1-1,many,NA
TGTGCCAGCAGCCGGGGGGACGGGGGAATGGATGGGCCCAAAGAGTCCCAGTACTTC,CASSRGDGGMDGPKESQYF,TRBV7-9,TRBJ2-5,NA,TRBD2
TGTGCCAGCAGCCAAGATCTTAACAGGGGAAGTGGCTACACCTTC,CASSQDLNRGSGYTF,TRBV14,TRBJ1-2,many,TRBD1
TGTGCCAGCGATAGTACAGGCGGGGGCCCTGGGGCCAACGTCCTGACTTTC,CASDSTGGGPGANVLTF,TRBV5-4,TRBJ2-6,NA,NA
TGTGCCAGCAGGGGAGTCCTGAACACTGAAGCTTTCTTT,CASRGVLNTEAFF,TRBV6-2/TRBV6-3,TRBJ1-1,many,NA
TGTGCCAGCAGCTTAGTGCCCTCCTCCTACAATGAGCAGTTCTTC,CASSLVPSSYNEQFF,TRBV11-2,TRBJ2-1,many,NA
TGTGCCATCAGTGACCCCAGGACTAGCGTAGCCTACGAGCAGTACTTC,CAISDPRTSVAYEQYF,TRBV10-3,TRBJ2-7,many,TRBD2
TGTGCCAGCAGTGAAGGGGTCTCCTACTATGGCTACACCTTC,CASSEGVSYYGYTF,TRBV6-1,TRBJ1-2,many,NA
TGTGCCAGCAGCCCCGACAGGGCAGATCAGCCCCAGTATTTT,CASSPDRADQPQYF,TRBV12-3/TRBV12-4,TRBJ2-3,once,TRBD1
TGTGCCAGCAGTTACTCGTGGGACAGGGCCACAGATACGCAGTATTTT,CASSYSWDRATDTQYF,TRBV6-5,TRBJ2-3,many,TRBD1
TGCAGCGTTGCTGTACTATCCGGGGGCCATAATGGCTACACCTTC,CSVAVLSGGHNGYTF,TRBV29-1,TRBJ1-2,NA,NA
TGTGCCAGCAGCTATAGGCCCTACGAGCAGTACTTC,CASSYRPYEQYF,TRBV7-2,TRBJ2-7,few,NA
TGTGCCAGCAGCACAGGACTAGCGGGGACCGGGGAGCCGTTTTTT,CASSTGLAGTGEPFF,TRBV11-2,TRBJ2-2,NA,TRBD2
TGTGCCAGCAGCCAAGATATTGGGGGGCAGACTGAAGCTTTCTTT,CASSQDIGGQTEAFF,TRBV14,TRBJ1-1,few,NA
TGTGCCAGCAGTAGCGGGAGGTTTGAGACCCAGTACTTC,CASSSGRFETQYF,TRBV6-2/TRBV6-3,TRBJ2-5,many,TRBD2